Detailed here is one TCR beta chain. The CDR3 has 16 amino acids. Germline CDR1 reads MNHNY; CDR2 reads SVGAGI (reference sequence). V was cut by 10 bases and J by 6 bases, with 25 bases left in between. TCRdb's table, derived via immunoSEQ multiplex PCR, lists solely in-frame clones and lacks some. The data show 110,000 or so clones, with more than 80% seen just once and just over 5.5% held by the top ten. This sample was taken from a study of blood T cell repertoires in COVID-19. The TCR sequence derives from a woman in her sixties with COVID-19, enrolled during active disease. Sequencing used peripheral blood. V is TRBV6-6 and J is TRBJ1-5, with D possibly matching TRBD1 (5 bases). CDR3 residues: CAISDPGRAEGQPQHF. In DNA form, the CDR3 reads TGTGCCATCTCCGACCCGGGACGGGCGGAGGGTCAGCCCCAGCATTTT.